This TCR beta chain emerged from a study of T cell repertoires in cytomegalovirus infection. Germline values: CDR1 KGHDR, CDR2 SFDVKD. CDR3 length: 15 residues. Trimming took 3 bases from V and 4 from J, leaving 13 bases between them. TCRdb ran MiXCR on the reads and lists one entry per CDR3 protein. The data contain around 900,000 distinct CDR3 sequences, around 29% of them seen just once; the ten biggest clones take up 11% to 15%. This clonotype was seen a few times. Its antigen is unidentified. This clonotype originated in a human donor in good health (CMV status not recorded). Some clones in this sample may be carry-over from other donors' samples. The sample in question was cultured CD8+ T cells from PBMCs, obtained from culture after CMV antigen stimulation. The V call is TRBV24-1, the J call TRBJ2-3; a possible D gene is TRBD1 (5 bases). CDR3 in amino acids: CATSDTLDSADTQYF. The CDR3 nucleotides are TGTGCCACCAGTGATACCCTTGACAGCGCAGATACGCAGTATTTT.